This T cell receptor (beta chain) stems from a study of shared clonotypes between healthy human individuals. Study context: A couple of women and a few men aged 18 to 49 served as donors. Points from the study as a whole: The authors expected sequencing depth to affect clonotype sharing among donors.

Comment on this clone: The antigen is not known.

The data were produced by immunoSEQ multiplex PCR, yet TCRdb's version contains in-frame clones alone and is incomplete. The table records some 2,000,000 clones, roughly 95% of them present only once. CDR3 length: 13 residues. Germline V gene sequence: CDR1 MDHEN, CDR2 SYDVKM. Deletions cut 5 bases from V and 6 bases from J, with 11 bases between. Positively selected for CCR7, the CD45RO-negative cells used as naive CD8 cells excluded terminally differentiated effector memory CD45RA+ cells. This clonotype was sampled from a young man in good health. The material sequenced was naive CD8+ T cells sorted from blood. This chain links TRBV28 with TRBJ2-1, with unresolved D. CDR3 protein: CASSVLDPNEQFF. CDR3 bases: TGTGCCAGCAGTGTACTCGACCCCAATGAGCAGTTCTTC.